A single T cell receptor beta chain is shown here with its context. This record comes from a study of shared clonotypes between healthy human individuals. Overall study: Three CD4 naive, three CD4 memory, two CD8 naive and one CD8 memory plate were used per donor.

Germline V lookup: CDR1 MNHEY, CDR2 SVGAGI. With 7 bases clipped from V and 5 bases from J, the junction kept 8 bases outside the gene matches. The CDR3 spans 15 residues. Method: immunoSEQ multiplex PCR; TCRdb's copy keeps in-frame clones and lacks some. This table holds roughly 2 million clones, approximately 94% found once. The naive CD8 population came from CD45RO-negative cells selected for CCR7, without terminally differentiated effector memory CD45RA+ cells. All participating donors were Caucasian adults from Nashville, Tennessee. The clonotype comes from a man aged 18 to 29 in good health. The V and J genes are TRBV6-5 and TRBJ2-1, with 10 bases lining up with TRBD1. Sequenced input: naive CD8+ T cells sorted from blood. The CDR3 nucleotides read TGTGCCAGCAACGCGGCCGGGACAGGGGACAATGAGCAGTTCTTC. Translation gives CASNAAGTGDNEQFF.